These 2 T cell receptor beta chains came from one sample sequenced in a study of response to subunit inactivated influenza vaccine. TCRdb redid the calling of the RT-PCR reads with MiXCR, one entry per CDR3 protein. The table has approximately 700,000 distinct CDR3 sequences, around 14% seen once. The sequencing used PBMCs from blood, collected roughly 15 days before vaccination. The source of these receptors is a man in his forties or fifties who received an inactivated influenza vaccine.

This clonotype was observed a handful of times. V gene TRBV29-1 combines with J gene TRBJ1-2; 7 bases line up with TRBD1. After removal of 3 bases from V and 4 bases from J, the junction contained 5 bases not matched to a gene. Germline CDR1 SQVTM, CDR2 ANQGSEA. The CDR3 length is 13 residues. The CDR3 loop reads CSVDVGDSYGYTF. As DNA, the CDR3 is TGCAGCGTTGATGTTGGGGACAGCTATGGCTACACCTTC.

The table lists this clonotype with many counts. The genes are TRBV12-3 or TRBV12-4 and TRBJ1-5; D is undetermined. The CDR3 spans 15 residues. V gave up 6 bases and J gave up 0 bases, with 12 bases separating them. CDR3: CASSGHMDSNQPQHF. CDR3 sequence (DNA): TGTGCCAGCAGCGGTCACATGGATAGCAATCAGCCCCAGCATTTT.